Following are 24 T cell receptor beta chains from one sample sequenced in a study of blood T cell repertoires in COVID-19. Profiling relied on immunoSEQ multiplex PCR, and the TCRdb table lists in-frame clones only, not all of them. Found here are roughly 140,000 clones, under 90% of them singletons; the top ten hold about 5.8%. The sample taken for sequencing was peripheral blood. These receptors were taken from a human donor in a cohort sampled during active COVID-19.

The chain has TRBV19 and TRBJ2-2; 8 nucleotides match TRBD1. Per the germline V gene, CDR1 is LNHDA and CDR2 is SQIVND (reference sequence). J lost 5 bases, V lost 6 bases, and 2 bases had no gene match. The CDR3 has 13 residues. The CDR3 protein is CASRDRGTGELFF. CDR3 nucleotide sequence: TGTGCCAGTAGAGACAGGGGAACCGGGGAGCTGTTTTTT.

In the case of this clone: This CDR3 is also generated by other DNA sequences in the sample. The chain combines TRBV2 with TRBJ2-3, with 8 nucleotides matching TRBD2. This CDR3 is 15 amino acids long. Unmatched junction bases numbered 4, after V lost 4 bases and J lost 1 base. Germline V gives CDR1 SNHLY, CDR2 FYNNEI. CDR3 protein: CASSGGRGGTDTQYF. In DNA form, the CDR3 reads TGTGCCAGCAGTGGAGGGCGGGGGGGCACAGATACGCAGTATTTT.

This rearrangement joins TRBV15 to TRBJ2-5, with 12 bases identical to TRBD1. Germline CDR1 and CDR2: LNHNV and YYDKDF (reference sequence). Germline trimming cut 1 base from V and 4 bases from J; bases unmatched to any gene: 10. The CDR3 has 18 residues. CDR3 region: CATSRGETGQGARETQYF. The CDR3 coding sequence is TGTGCCACCAGCAGAGGGGAAACGGGACAGGGGGCACGAGAGACCCAGTACTTC.

This clone was found once. The chain employs TRBV7-9 and TRBJ1-2; D gene uncertain. The germline gives CDR1 SEHNR, CDR2 FQNEAQ (reference sequence). This CDR3 contains 13 residues. The V gene lost 5 bases and the J gene lost 8 bases, with 15 bases spanning the gap. The CDR3 nucleotides are TGTGCCAGCAGCCCCGCGGGAGGTCGGGGCTACACCTTC. Translation: CASSPAGGRGYTF.

The CDR3 DNA reads as TGTGCCAGCAGCGTACGACGGGGGTCAACTGAAGCTTTCTTT. It encodes CASSVRRGSTEAFF. The rearrangement joins TRBV5-5 to TRBJ1-1, with D maybe TRBD1 (5 bases). Germline V lookup: CDR1 SGHKS, CDR2 YYEKEE (reference sequence). This CDR3 has 14 amino acids. Trimming removed 4 bases at V and 5 bases at J, with 15 bases between.

A few counts support this clone. The DNA for the CDR3 is TGTGCCAGCTCACCGATTCGACAGCACAATGAGCAGTTCTTC. Encoded protein: CASSPIRQHNEQFF. This chain connects TRBV18 to TRBJ2-1, with a possible D match to TRBD1 (5 bases). In germline, CDR1 is KGHSH, CDR2 LQKENI. The CDR3 has 14 residues. The V gene lost 3 bases and the J gene lost 5 bases, with 11 bases spanning the gap.

This clone showed up just once. This chain links TRBV4-3 with TRBJ2-7, with 14 bases lining up with TRBD2. The CDR3 runs 17 residues. Germline loops: CDR1 LGHNA, CDR2 YSLEER. J was trimmed by 3 bases and V by 0 bases; bases with no gene match: 4. Here the CDR3 DNA reads TGCGCCAGCAGCCAAGAGTTGGGGACTAGCGGGGGCTACGAGCAGTACTTC. Its translation: CASSQELGTSGGYEQYF.

This chain links TRBV18 with TRBJ2-2; D perhaps matches TRBD2 (6 bases). Germline CDR1 reads KGHSH; CDR2 reads LQKENI. Trimming took 5 bases from V and 0 from J, leaving 16 bases between them. The length of the CDR3 is 17 residues. This CDR3 reads CASSSSAGRPNTGELFF. Here the CDR3 DNA reads TGTGCCAGCTCATCGAGCGCGGGACGTCCGAACACCGGGGAGCTGTTTTTT.

The gene calls are TRBV7-8 and TRBJ1-1; 10 nucleotides match TRBD1. The germline V gene encodes CDR1 SGHVS and CDR2 FQNEAQ. Unmatched junction bases numbered 8, after V lost 2 bases and J lost 8 bases. CDR3 length equals 15 residues. CDR3 loop: CASSLKGTGVVEAFF. CDR3 sequence (DNA): TGTGCCAGCAGCTTAAAAGGGACAGGGGTGGTGGAAGCTTTCTTT.

The chain is built from TRBV19 and TRBJ2-5; 10 bases are a match to TRBD2. This CDR3 is built from 14 residues. Germline lookup yields CDR1 LNHDA and CDR2 SQIVND (reference sequence). Trimming removed 7 bases from V and 4 bases from J; junction bases left unmatched: 6. CDR3: CASKASGGSETQYF. CDR3 bases: TGTGCCAGTAAGGCTAGCGGGGGATCAGAGACCCAGTACTTC.

This chain links TRBV6-5 with TRBJ2-1; the match to TRBD2 covers 11 bases. In germline, CDR1 is MNHEY, CDR2 SVGAGI. The trim removed 6 bases at V and 6 bases at J, leaving 7 bases unmatched. CDR3 length: 15 amino acids. The CDR3 loop is CASRALAGGPNEQFF. DNA of the CDR3: TGTGCCAGCAGGGCCCTAGCGGGGGGACCCAATGAGCAGTTCTTC.

V gene TRBV6-2 or TRBV6-3 combines with J gene TRBJ2-2; the match to TRBD1 covers 7 bases. The CDR3 loop spans 18 amino acids. J was trimmed by 0 bases and V by 2 bases; bases with no gene match: 9. CDR1 and CDR2 (germline): MNHEY, SVGEGT. The CDR3 DNA is TGTGCCAGCAGTTACCCCCTCACACAGGGGCCGAACACCGGGGAGCTGTTTTTT. As protein: CASSYPLTQGPNTGELFF.

On this clone itself: Different DNA sequences within this sample yield the same CDR3. J is TRBJ1-1 and V is TRBV6-1; D is perhaps TRBD1 (5 bases). V was shortened by 3 bases and J by 4 bases, with 12 bases between the two germline ends. This CDR3 comprises 14 residues. Germline lookup yields CDR1 MNHNS and CDR2 SASEGT. Written as DNA, the CDR3 is TGTGCCAGCAGTGAGCAGGGAACGGGCACTGAAGCTTTCTTT. Translated: CASSEQGTGTEAFF.

The chain links TRBV19 to TRBJ2-5, with D perhaps TRBD2 (5 bases). Deletions cut 5 bases from V and 4 bases from J, with 8 bases between. Germline V CDR1 and CDR2: LNHDA, SQIVND (reference sequence). The CDR3 runs to 12 residues. CDR3 loop: CASSSGGETQYF. CDR3 coding DNA: TGTGCCAGTAGTTCAGGAGGAGAGACCCAGTACTTC.

This clone was counted a single time. The rearrangement links TRBV3-1 (or the pseudogene TRBV3-2) to TRBJ2-3; D possibly corresponds to TRBD1 (6 bases). The CDR3 runs to 13 residues. V was clipped by 0 bases and J by 10 bases, with 11 bases between them. Germline lookup yields CDR1 LGHDT and CDR2 YNNKEL (reference sequence). The CDR3 protein is CASSQDQGNAQYF. DNA of the CDR3: TGTGCCAGCAGCCAAGATCAGGGGAATGCGCAGTATTTT.

V and J are TRBV6-2 or TRBV6-3 and TRBJ1-1, with D tentatively TRBD1 (5 bases). V was shortened by 4 bases and J by 4 bases, with 13 bases between the two germline ends. CDR1 is MNHEY and CDR2 is SVGEGT in the germline V gene. The CDR3 is made up of 14 amino acids. The CDR3 region has the DNA TGTGCCAGCAGTTGGTCGGGGGTGGCCACTGAAGCTTTCTTT. This gives the protein CASSWSGVATEAFF.

CDR3 in DNA: TGTGCCAGCAGCCCAGTCGGGACAGCGAACACCGGGGAGCTGTTTTTT. As protein: CASSPVGTANTGELFF. The V call is TRBV4-2, the J call TRBJ2-2; 7 nucleotides align to TRBD1. This CDR3 comprises 16 residues. After removal of 4 bases from V and 0 bases from J, the junction contained 5 bases not matched to a gene. Germline V gene sequence: CDR1 LGHNA, CDR2 YNFKEQ.

This chain connects TRBV19 to TRBJ1-1; no definite D call. Germline V gene sequence: CDR1 LNHDA, CDR2 SQIVND (reference sequence). The CDR3 has 13 amino acids. The V end was cut by 1 base, the J end by 3 bases, with 6 bases between. The CDR3 spells CASSIVPDTEAFF. CDR3 DNA sequence: TGTGCCAGTAGTATAGTCCCTGACACTGAAGCTTTCTTT.

This clone was observed a few times. This chain uses TRBV6-6 with TRBJ2-7; D unresolved. With 5 bases removed from V and 5 bases from J, the gap between germline ends came to 7 bases. This CDR3 has 11 residues. Germline V lookup: CDR1 MNHNY, CDR2 SVGAGI (reference sequence). The CDR3 nucleotides read TGTGCCAGCAGTGTTAAAAACGAGCAGTACTTC. Translated, it gives CASSVKNEQYF.

V and J are TRBV7-9 and TRBJ1-3, with D possibly matching TRBD1 (5 bases). Germline lookup yields CDR1 SEHNR and CDR2 FQNEAQ (reference sequence). With 0 bases removed from V and 1 base from J, the gap between germline ends came to 10 bases. The length of the CDR3 is 16 residues. CDR3 sequence: CASSLAFRVSGNTIYF. Here the CDR3 DNA reads TGTGCCAGCAGCTTAGCATTCAGGGTATCTGGAAACACCATATATTTT.

This chain connects TRBV6-2 or TRBV6-3 to TRBJ2-7, with a weak D call TRBD1 (5 bases). The CDR3 consists of 13 residues. Germline values: CDR1 MNHEY, CDR2 SVGEGT. Trimming took off 6 bases at V and 2 bases at J, with 11 bases between the two ends. DNA of the CDR3: TGTGCCAGCAGCCCTGACAGAGCCTACGAGCAGTACTTC. This codes for CASSPDRAYEQYF.

This clone came up a few times. The CDR3 loop is CASSISGQRNSPLHF. The CDR3, as DNA: TGTGCCAGTAGTATTTCCGGACAGAGAAATTCACCCCTCCACTTT. The J gene is TRBJ1-6, the V gene TRBV19; TRBD1 might be the D (6 bases). Looked up from germline, CDR1 is LNHDA and CDR2 is SQIVND (reference sequence). Trimming shortened V by 3 bases and J by 7 bases, and 13 bases separated the two germline ends. The CDR3 sequence is 15 residues long.

The CDR3, as DNA: TGTGCCAGCAAGGGACAGGCCACTTATGATGAAAAACTGTTTTTT. Residues: CASKGQATYDEKLFF. The chain employs TRBV6-5 and TRBJ1-4; 8 nucleotides line up with TRBD1. The germline V gene has CDR1 MNHEY and CDR2 SVGAGI. The CDR3 has 15 amino acids. Trimming took 7 bases from V and 6 from J; bases not matched to a gene: 10.

This chain uses TRBV4-2 with TRBJ2-7; no clear D gene. Between the trimmed V and J ends, which lost 0 bases and 4 bases, there was a span of 7 bases. CDR1 LGHNA and CDR2 YNFKEQ come from the germline V gene. This CDR3 spans 13 amino acids. Here the CDR3 reads CASSQEPGYEQYF. CDR3 bases: TGTGCCAGCAGCCAAGAACCCGGGTACGAGCAGTACTTC.